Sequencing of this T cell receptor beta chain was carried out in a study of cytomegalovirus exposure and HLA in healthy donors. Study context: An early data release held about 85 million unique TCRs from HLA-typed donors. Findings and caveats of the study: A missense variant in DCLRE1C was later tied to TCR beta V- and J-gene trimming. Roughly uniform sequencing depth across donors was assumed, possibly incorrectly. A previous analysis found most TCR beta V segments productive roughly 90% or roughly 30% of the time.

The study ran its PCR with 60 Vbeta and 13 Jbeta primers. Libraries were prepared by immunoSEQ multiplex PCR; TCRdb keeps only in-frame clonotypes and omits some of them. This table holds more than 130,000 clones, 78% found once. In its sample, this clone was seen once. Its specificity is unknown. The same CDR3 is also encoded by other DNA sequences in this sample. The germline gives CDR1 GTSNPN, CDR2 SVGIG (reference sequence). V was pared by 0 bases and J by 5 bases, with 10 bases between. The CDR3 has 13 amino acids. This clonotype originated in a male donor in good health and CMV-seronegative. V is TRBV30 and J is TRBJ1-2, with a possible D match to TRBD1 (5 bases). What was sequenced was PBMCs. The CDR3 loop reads CAWSVLGPYGYTF. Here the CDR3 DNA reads TGTGCCTGGAGTGTACTGGGGCCATATGGCTACACCTTC.